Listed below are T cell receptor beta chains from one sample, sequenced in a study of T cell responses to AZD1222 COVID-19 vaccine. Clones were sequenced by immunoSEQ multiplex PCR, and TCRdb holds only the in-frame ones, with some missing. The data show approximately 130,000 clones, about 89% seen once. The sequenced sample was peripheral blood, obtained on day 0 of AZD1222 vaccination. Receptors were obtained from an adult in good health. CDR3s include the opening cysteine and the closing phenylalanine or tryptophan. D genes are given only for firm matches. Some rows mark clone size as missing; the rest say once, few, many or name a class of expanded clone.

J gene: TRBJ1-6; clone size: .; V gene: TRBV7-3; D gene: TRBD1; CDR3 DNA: TGTGCCAGCAGTCGTGGGGACAGAAGATTTAATTCACCCCTCCACTTT; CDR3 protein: CASSRGDRRFNSPLHF
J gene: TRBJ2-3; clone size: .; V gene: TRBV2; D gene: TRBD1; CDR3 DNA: TGTGCCAGCATCCGGGACAGGGGCCACACAGATACGCAGTATTTT; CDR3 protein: CASIRDRGHTDTQYF
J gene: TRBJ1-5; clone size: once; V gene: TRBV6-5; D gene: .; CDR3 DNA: TGTGCCAGCAGTTACGATTCCACATTCAATCAGCCCCAGCATTTT; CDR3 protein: CASSYDSTFNQPQHF
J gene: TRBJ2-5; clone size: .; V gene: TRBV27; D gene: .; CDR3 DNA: TGTGCCAGCAAGAACATCCAAGAGACCCAGTACTTC; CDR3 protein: CASKNIQETQYF
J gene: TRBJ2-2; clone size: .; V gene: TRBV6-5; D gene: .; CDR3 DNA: TGTGCCAGCAGTTACTTCGCCCCGGACACCGGGGAGCTGTTTTTT; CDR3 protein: CASSYFAPDTGELFF
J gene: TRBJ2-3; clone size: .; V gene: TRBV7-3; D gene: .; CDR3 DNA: TGTGCCAGCAGCTTAGGAACAGGGAGCACAGATACGCAGTATTTT; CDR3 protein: CASSLGTGSTDTQYF
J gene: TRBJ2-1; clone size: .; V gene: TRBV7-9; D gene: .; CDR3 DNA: TGTGCCAGCACCAGGGACAACTACAATGAGCAGTTCTTC; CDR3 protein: CASTRDNYNEQFF
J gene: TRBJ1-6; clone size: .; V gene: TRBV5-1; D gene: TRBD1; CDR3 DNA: TGCGCCAGCAGGGTACAAGGACAGGATAATTCACCCCTCCACTTT; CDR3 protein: CASRVQGQDNSPLHF
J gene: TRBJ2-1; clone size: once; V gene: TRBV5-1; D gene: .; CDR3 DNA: TGCGCCAGCAGCTTGGCCTTTGGGGTGGGCAATGAGCAGTTCTTC; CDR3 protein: CASSLAFGVGNEQFF
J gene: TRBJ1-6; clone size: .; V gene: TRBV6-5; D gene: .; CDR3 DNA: TGTGCCAGCAGAACAGGGACCTCTATTAATTCACCCCTCCACTTT; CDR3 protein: CASRTGTSINSPLHF
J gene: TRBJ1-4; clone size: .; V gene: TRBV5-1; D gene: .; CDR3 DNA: TGCGCCAGCAGCTTGGCCCAACATGGAACGACTAATGAAAAACTGTTTTTT; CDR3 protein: CASSLAQHGTTNEKLFF
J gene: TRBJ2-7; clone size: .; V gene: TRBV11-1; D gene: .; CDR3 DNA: TGTGCCAGCAGCTTAACTCACTCCTACGAGCAGTACTTC; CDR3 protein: CASSLTHSYEQYF
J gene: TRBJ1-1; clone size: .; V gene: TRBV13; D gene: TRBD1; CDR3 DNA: TGTGCCAGCAGCCGCCGGACAGGGATGAACACTGAAGCTTTCTTT; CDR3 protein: CASSRRTGMNTEAFF
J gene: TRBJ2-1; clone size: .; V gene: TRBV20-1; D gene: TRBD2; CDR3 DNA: TGCAGTGCTAGTGTTTCTGCTAGCGGTAACAATGAGCAGTTCTTC; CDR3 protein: CSASVSASGNNEQFF
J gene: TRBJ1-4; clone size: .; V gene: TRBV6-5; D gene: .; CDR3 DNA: TGTGCCAGCAGTTACGTGGGGGAGGGAAAACTGTTTTTT; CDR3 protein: CASSYVGEGKLFF
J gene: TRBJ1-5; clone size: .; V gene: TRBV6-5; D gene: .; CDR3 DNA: TGTGCCAGCCGAGGGAGGGCGTTGACAAATCAGCCCCAGCATTTT; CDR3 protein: CASRGRALTNQPQHF
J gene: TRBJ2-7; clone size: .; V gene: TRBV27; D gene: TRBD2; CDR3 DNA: TGTGCCAGCAGTACTCTCCGCGGGAGGGCCCCCTACGAGCAGTACTTC; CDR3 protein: CASSTLRGRAPYEQYF
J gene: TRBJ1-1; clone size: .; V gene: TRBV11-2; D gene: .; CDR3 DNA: TGTGCCAGCAGCTCTGCGCCGGGCACTGAAGCTTTCTTT; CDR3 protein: CASSSAPGTEAFF
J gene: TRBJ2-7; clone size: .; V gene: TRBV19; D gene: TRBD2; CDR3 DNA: TGTGCCAGTAGTATCCCCGGACTAGCGGGAGCGGGTGAGCAGTACTTC; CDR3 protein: CASSIPGLAGAGEQYF
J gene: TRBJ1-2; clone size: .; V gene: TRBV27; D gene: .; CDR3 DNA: TGTGCCAGCAGTTTATCCCAGGGAAGAGGCTACACCTTC; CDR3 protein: CASSLSQGRGYTF
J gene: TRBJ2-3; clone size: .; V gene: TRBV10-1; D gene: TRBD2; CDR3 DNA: TGCGCCAGCAGTGAGAGGATGGGACTAGGAGATACGCAGTATTTT; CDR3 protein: CASSERMGLGDTQYF
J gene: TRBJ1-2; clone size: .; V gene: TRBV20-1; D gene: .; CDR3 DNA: TGCAGTGCCCTTGAGAATGGCTACACCTTC; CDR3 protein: CSALENGYTF
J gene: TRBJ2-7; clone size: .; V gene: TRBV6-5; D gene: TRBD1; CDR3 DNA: TGTGCCAGCAGTTACTCGAGGGACAGCTACGAGCAGTACTTC; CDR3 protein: CASSYSRDSYEQYF
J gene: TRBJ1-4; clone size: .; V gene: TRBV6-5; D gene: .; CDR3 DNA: TGTGCCAGCAGCAGGGTATTGGAAAAACTGTTTTTT; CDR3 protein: CASSRVLEKLFF
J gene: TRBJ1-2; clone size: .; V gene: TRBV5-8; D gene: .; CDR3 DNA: TGTGCCAGCAGTCCTCAACTATCGGCCTATGGCTACACCTTC; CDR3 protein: CASSPQLSAYGYTF
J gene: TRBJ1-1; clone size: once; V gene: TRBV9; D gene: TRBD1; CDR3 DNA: TGTGCCAGCAGCCCGATGACAGGGAGGGACACTGAAGCTTTCTTT; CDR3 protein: CASSPMTGRDTEAFF
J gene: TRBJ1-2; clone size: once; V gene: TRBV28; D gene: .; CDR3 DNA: TGTGCCAGCTCACCGGACAGCAACTATGGCTACACCTTC; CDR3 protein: CASSPDSNYGYTF
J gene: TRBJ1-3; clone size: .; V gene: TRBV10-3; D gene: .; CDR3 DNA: TGTGCCATCAGCCGGACCCTCCAAGTGGGCTCTGGAAACACCATATATTTT; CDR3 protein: CAISRTLQVGSGNTIYF
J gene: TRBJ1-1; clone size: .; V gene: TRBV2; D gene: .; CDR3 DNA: TGTGCCAGCAGTGAAATTTCGGGGGGCACTGAAGCTTTCTTT; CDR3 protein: CASSEISGGTEAFF
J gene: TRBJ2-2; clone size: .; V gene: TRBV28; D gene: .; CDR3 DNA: TGTGCCAGCCGGTCCGGGGCTAGCGCCAGCGGGGAGCTGTTTTTT; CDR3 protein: CASRSGASASGELFF
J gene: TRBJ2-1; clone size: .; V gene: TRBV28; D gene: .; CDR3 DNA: TGTGCCAGCAGTTTGTTAGCCAATGAGCAGTTCTTC; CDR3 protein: CASSLLANEQFF
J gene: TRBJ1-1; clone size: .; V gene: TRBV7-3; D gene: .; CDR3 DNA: TGTGCCAGCAGCCATTATGGGGGGGCCGTCACTGAAGCTTTCTTT; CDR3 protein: CASSHYGGAVTEAFF
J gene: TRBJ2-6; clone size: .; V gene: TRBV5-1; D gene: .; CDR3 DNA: TGCGCCAGCAGCTTGTCACAGCCGCGCTCTGGGGCCAACGTCCTGACTTTC; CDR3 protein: CASSLSQPRSGANVLTF
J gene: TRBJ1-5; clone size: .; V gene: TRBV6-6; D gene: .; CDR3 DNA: TGTGCCAGCAGTTACAGACAGGGCAATCAGCCCCAGCATTTT; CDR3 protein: CASSYRQGNQPQHF
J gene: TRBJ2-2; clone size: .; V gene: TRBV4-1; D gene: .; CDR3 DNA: TGCGCCACCCCACCGGAAGCCGCGAACACCGGGGAGCTGTTTTTT; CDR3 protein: CATPPEAANTGELFF
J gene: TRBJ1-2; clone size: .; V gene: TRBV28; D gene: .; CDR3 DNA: TGTGCCAGCAGTGGGGGCCTGCAGGGCTACACCTTC; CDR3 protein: CASSGGLQGYTF
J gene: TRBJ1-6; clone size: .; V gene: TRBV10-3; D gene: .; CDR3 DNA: TGTGCCATCAAAGCGGGACCGCTAACCACCTACTATAATTCACCCCTCCACTTT; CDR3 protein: CAIKAGPLTTYYNSPLHF
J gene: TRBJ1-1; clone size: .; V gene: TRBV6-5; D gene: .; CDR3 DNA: TGTGCCAGCAGTTACGGGGCAGGTCTTTTGAACACTGAAGCTTTCTTT; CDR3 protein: CASSYGAGLLNTEAFF
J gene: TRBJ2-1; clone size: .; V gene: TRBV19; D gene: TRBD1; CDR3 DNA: TGTGCCAGTAGTATTGGACAGGGTACACTATCCTACAATGAGCAGTTCTTC; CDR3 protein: CASSIGQGTLSYNEQFF
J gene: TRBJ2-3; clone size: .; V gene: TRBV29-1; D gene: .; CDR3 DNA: TGCAGCGTTGAATCAGATACGCAGTATTTT; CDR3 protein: CSVESDTQYF
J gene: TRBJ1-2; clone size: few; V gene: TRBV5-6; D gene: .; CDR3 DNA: TGTGCCAGCAGCTTGGGGGACGGCTCTAACTATGGCTACACCTTC; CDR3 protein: CASSLGDGSNYGYTF
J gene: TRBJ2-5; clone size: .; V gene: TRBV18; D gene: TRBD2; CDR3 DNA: TGTGCCAGCTCACCACGGGGACTAGCATCCGAGACCCAGTACTTC; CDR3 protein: CASSPRGLASETQYF
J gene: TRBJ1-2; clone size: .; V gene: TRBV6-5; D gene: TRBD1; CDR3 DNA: TGTGCCAGCAGTTACTTTCCGGGACAGCCTAATTATGGCTACACCTTC; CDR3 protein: CASSYFPGQPNYGYTF
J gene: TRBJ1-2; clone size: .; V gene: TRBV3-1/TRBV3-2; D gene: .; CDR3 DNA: TGTGCCAGCAGCCAAGATAGGGGGTTGGAGAACTATGGCTACACCTTC; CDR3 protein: CASSQDRGLENYGYTF
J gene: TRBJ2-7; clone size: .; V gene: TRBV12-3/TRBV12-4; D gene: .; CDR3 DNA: TGTGCCAGCAGCCTGAGCGTTTCCTACGAGCAGTACTTC; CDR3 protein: CASSLSVSYEQYF
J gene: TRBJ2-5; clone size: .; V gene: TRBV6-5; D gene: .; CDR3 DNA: TGTGCCAGCCGGGCGGCCTCGGGGATCCAAGAGACCCAGTACTTC; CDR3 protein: CASRAASGIQETQYF
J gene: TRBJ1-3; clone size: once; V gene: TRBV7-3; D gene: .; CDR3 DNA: TGTGCCAGCAGCTCGAGGAAGGGGTCTTCTTCTGGAAACACCATATATTTT; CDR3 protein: CASSSRKGSSSGNTIYF
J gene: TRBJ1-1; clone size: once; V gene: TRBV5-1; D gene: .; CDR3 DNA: TGCGCCAGCAAAGGGGACACTGAAGCTTTCTTT; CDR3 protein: CASKGDTEAFF
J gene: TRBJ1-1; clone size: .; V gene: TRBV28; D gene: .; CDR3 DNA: TGTGCCAGCAGTTCCGCGAACACTGAAGCTTTCTTT; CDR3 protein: CASSSANTEAFF
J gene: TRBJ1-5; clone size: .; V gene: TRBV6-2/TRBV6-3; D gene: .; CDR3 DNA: TGTGCCAGCAGTTACGACACCTCAAGCAGTCAGCCCCAGCATTTT; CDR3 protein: CASSYDTSSSQPQHF
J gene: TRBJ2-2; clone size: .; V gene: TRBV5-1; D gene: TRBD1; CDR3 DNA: TGCGCCAGCAGGACAGGGTCGGGAAACACCGGGGAGCTGTTTTTT; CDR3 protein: CASRTGSGNTGELFF
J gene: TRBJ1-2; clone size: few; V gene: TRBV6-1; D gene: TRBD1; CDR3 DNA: TGTGCCAGCAGTGCGGGCGGATGGGGACAGGGCAATGGCTACACCTTC; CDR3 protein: CASSAGGWGQGNGYTF
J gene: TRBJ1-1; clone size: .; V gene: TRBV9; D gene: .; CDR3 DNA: TGTGCCAGCAGCGTAGCCGGGCAGGGTGGTGAAGCTTTCTTT; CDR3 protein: CASSVAGQGGEAFF
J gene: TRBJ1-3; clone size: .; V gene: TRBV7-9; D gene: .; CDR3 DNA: TGTGCCAGCAGCTTAGGAGCGGCGAGAGGGACCACCATATATTTT; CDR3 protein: CASSLGAARGTTIYF